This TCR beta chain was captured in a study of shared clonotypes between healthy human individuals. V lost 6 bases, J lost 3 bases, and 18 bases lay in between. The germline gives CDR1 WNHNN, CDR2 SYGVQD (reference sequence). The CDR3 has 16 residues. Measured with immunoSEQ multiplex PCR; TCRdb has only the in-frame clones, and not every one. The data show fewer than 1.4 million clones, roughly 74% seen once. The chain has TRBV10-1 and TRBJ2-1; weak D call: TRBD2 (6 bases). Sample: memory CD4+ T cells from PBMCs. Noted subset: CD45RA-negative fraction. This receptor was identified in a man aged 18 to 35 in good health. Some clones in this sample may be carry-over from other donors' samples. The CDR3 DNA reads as TGCGCCAGCAGCTCCCCCGCCGGGAGAGGCTACAATGAGCAGTTCTTC. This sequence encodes CASSSPAGRGYNEQFF.